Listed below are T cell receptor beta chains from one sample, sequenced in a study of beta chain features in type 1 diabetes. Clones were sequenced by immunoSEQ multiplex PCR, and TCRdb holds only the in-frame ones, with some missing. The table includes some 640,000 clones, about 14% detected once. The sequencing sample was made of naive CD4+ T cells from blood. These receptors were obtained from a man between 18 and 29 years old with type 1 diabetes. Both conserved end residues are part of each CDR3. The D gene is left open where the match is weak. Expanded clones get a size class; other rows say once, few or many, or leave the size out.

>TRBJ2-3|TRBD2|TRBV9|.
CASSPGGVSTDTQYF
TGTGCCAGCTCCCCTGGGGGGGTTAGCACAGATACGCAGTATTTT
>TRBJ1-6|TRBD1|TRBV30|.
CAGQQGNNSPLHF
TGTGCCGGTCAACAGGGGAATAATTCACCCCTCCACTTT
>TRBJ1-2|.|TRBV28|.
CASILGGSGYGYTF
TGTGCCAGCATCCTAGGGGGGAGCGGGTATGGCTACACCTTC
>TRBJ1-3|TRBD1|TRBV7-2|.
CASSEDRGGNTIYF
TGTGCCAGCAGCGAAGACAGGGGTGGAAACACCATATATTTT
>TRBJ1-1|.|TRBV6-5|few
CASSHGGNTEAFF
TGTGCCAGCAGTCACGGGGGGAACACTGAAGCTTTCTTT
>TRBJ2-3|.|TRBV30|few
CAWSPGDLTDTQYF
TGTGCCTGGAGTCCGGGGGACCTCACAGATACGCAGTATTTT
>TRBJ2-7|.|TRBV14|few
CASSRGSYEQYF
TGTGCCAGCAGCCGGGGGTCCTACGAGCAGTACTTC
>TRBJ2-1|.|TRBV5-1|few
CASSAGQTYNEQFF
TGCGCCAGCAGCGCTGGACAGACCTACAATGAGCAGTTCTTC
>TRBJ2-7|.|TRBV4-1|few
CASSRTGYSYEQYF
TGCGCCAGCAGCCGAACAGGGTATAGCTACGAGCAGTACTTC
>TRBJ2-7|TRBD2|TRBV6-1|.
CRTGLALYEQYF
TGTAGGACGGGACTAGCGCTCTACGAGCAGTACTTC
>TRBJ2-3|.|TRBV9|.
CASSVVGWGADTQYF
TGTGCCAGCAGCGTAGTGGGTTGGGGGGCAGATACGCAGTATTTT
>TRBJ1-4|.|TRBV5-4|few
CASSFTGNEKLFF
TGTGCCAGCAGCTTTACGGGTAATGAAAAACTGTTTTTT
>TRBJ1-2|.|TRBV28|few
CASTTSVPSGYGYTF
TGTGCCAGCACCACTAGTGTGCCCTCGGGCTATGGCTACACCTTC
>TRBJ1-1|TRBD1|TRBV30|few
CAWRRGDSLGGTEAFF
TGTGCCTGGAGGCGCGGGGACAGCTTGGGAGGTACTGAAGCTTTCTTT
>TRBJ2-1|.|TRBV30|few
CAWSLGRVSYNEQFF
TGTGCCTGGAGTCTTGGCAGGGTCTCCTACAATGAGCAGTTCTTC
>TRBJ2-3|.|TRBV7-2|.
CASSLAPTDTQYF
TGTGCCAGCAGCTTAGCTCCTACAGATACGCAGTATTTT
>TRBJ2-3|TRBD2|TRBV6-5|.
CASSYGRVPSTDTQYF
TGTGCCAGCAGTTACGGGAGGGTCCCTAGCACAGATACGCAGTATTTT
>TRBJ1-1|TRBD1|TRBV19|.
CASGDSEAFF
TGTGCCAGTGGGGACAGTGAAGCTTTCTTT
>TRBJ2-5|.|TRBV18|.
CASSPPSETQYF
TGTGCCAGCTCACCACCTTCCGAGACCCAGTACTTC
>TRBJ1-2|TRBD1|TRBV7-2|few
CASSSGTGVAVYGYTF
TGTGCCAGCAGCTCCGGGACAGGGGTTGCCGTTTATGGCTACACCTTC
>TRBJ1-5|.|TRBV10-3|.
CAISDREGSNQPQHF
TGTGCCATCAGTGACCGGGAAGGGAGCAATCAGCCCCAGCATTTT
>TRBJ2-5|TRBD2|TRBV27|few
CASSSSSGRRETQYF
TGTGCCAGCAGTTCCTCTAGCGGGAGACGTGAGACCCAGTACTTC
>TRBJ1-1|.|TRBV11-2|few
CASIPGPSNTEAFF
TGTGCCAGCATCCCTGGACCGTCGAACACTGAAGCTTTCTTT
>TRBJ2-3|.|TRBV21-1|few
CASSGTSGAPSTDTQYF
TGTGCCAGCAGTGGGACTAGCGGGGCCCCTAGCACAGATACGCAGTATTTT
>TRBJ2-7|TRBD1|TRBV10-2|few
CASRIGGPYEQYF
TGCGCCAGCAGAATAGGGGGCCCCTACGAGCAGTACTTC
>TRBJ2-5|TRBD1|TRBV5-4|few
CASSPDRARDQETQYF
TGTGCCAGCAGCCCGGACAGGGCGAGGGACCAAGAGACCCAGTACTTC
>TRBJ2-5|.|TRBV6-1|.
CASSRRSLQETQYF
TGTGCCAGCAGTAGGAGGTCCCTACAAGAGACCCAGTACTTC
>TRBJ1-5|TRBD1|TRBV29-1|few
CSVSGGYSNQPQHF
TGCAGCGTTTCAGGGGGGTATAGCAATCAGCCCCAGCATTTT
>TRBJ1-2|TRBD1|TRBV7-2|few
CASSPGQVYGYTF
TGTGCCAGCAGCCCGGGACAGGTCTATGGCTACACCTTC
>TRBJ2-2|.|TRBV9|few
CASSVGAGTGELFF
TGTGCCAGCAGCGTAGGGGCGGGCACCGGGGAGCTGTTTTTT
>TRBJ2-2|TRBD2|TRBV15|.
CATSRRSAGVDTGELFF
TGTGCCACCAGCAGGCGGTCAGCGGGAGTAGATACCGGGGAGCTGTTTTTT
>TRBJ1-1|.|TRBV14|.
CASTSWGLRNTEAFF
TGTGCCAGCACCTCTTGGGGCCTTAGGAACACTGAAGCTTTCTTT
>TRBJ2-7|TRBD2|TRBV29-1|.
CSVGPGTSGRDEQYF
TGCAGCGTCGGTCCCGGGACTAGCGGGAGAGACGAGCAGTACTTC
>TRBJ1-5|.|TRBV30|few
CAWSVVNQPQHF
TGTGCCTGGAGTGTAGTTAATCAGCCCCAGCATTTT
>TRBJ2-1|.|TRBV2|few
CASSEAGGVGHNEQFF
TGTGCCAGCAGTGAAGCGGGAGGTGTTGGTCACAATGAGCAGTTCTTC
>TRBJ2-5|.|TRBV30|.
CAWSVQLQETQYF
TGTGCCTGGAGTGTTCAGTTGCAAGAGACCCAGTACTTC
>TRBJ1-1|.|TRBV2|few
CASSQTYYYEAFF
TGTGCCAGCAGTCAGACTTACTACTATGAAGCTTTCTTT